This TCR beta chain was documented in a study of patients and donors after allogeneic stem cell transplantation. Each CDR3 protein gets one entry after TCRdb re-called the RT-PCR reads with MiXCR. The table lists about a million distinct CDR3 sequences, roughly 17% of them singletons, with roughly 6.4% in the top ten. Looked up from germline, CDR1 is SGHAT and CDR2 is FQNNGV. The CDR3 consists of 16 residues. V lost 1 base to trimming and J lost 4 bases, with 15 bases between them. A few counts support this clonotype. J is TRBJ2-3 and V is TRBV11-2; TRBD1 might be the D (5 bases). Material: blood, either unsorted or a sorted T cell fraction (not recorded which). The sequence was obtained from a human donor who was either an allogeneic HSCT recipient or a stem cell or donor lymphocyte infusion donor (not recorded which). It is not recorded whose cells these are; they may come from a transplant donor. The CDR3 loop reads CASSLGRKGASDTQYF. In DNA, the CDR3 is TGTGCCAGCAGCTTAGGACGCAAAGGGGCCTCAGATACGCAGTATTTT. The entire variable domain, with the rest obtained from reference TRBV11-2 and TRBJ2-3, is as follows: EAGVAQSPRYKIIEKRQSVAFWCNPISGHATLYWYQQILGQGPKLLIQFQNNGVVDDSQLPKDRFSAERLKGVDSTLKIQPAKLEDSAVYLCASSLGRKGASDTQYFGPGTRLTVL.